The TCR beta chain under discussion was sequenced for a study of chemoradiotherapy in HPV16-positive cancers. Libraries were prepared by immunoSEQ multiplex PCR; TCRdb keeps only in-frame clonotypes and omits some of them. The sample has roughly 3,300 clones, around 95% seen once. As for this clone: The target antigen is unknown.

Trimming stripped 3 bases from V and 8 bases from J, with 11 bases between. CDR1 is MNHEY and CDR2 is SMNVEV in the germline V gene (reference sequence). The CDR3 runs to 13 residues. General observations from the study: Candidate HPV-specific clones and E7-related TCR motifs grew in tumor during treatment. In HPV16-positive patients, HPV-responsive T-cell expansion tracked better recurrence-free survival.

The chain joins TRBV27 to TRBJ2-1, with D unclear. The specimen was obtained from a patient who underwent chemoradiotherapy. This clonotype originated in a human donor with HPV-associated anogenital cancer. This CDR3 is CASSFQVRDEQFF. For the CDR3, the DNA is TGTGCCAGCAGTTTTCAGGTCCGCGATGAGCAGTTCTTC.